This TCR beta chain was profiled in a study of T cells in Graves' hyperthyroidism and ophthalmopathy. The TCR beta CDR3 regions underwent amplification using RNA transcripts as the source. Primed by the HTBI set, a first-round RT-PCR was run on the TCR CDR3. From the multiplex PCR reads, TCRdb called clonotypes with MiXCR, one entry per CDR3 protein. In the table there are around 340,000 distinct CDR3 sequences, 16% of which are singletons. Study-level results: From stable hyperthyroidism, ophthalmopathy was separated by a 13 V-J model. Most thyroid clonotypes expanded above 0.001 were also detected in blood.

This CDR3 has 16 amino acids. CDR1 is DFQATT and CDR2 is SNEGSKA in the germline V gene (reference sequence). Trimming shortened V by 5 bases and J by 0 bases, and 14 bases separated the two germline ends. This clonotype was counted between two and nine times. Its specificity is unknown. Hyperthyroidism, newly diagnosed and lasting under 2 months, affected patients aged 18 to 65. What was sequenced was blood. This TCR was recovered from a man younger than 45 with Graves' hyperthyroidism. The rearrangement joins TRBV20-1 to TRBJ2-6; D possibly corresponds to TRBD1 (6 bases). The DNA of the CDR3 is TGCAGTGCTGGTCAGGGGTTCCTCTCTGGGGCCAACGTCCTGACTTTC. It yields the protein CSAGQGFLSGANVLTF.